This passage covers 18 T cell receptor beta chains from one sample sequenced in a study of neurological immune-mediated disorders. The time point was: longitudinal time-point 2. TCRdb independently ran MiXCR on the 5' RACE reads; one entry per CDR3 protein. The table shows around 90,000 distinct CDR3 sequences, with less than 15% occurring only once. The sample taken for sequencing was PBMCs. Receptor source: a female donor with HTLV-1-associated myelopathy (HAM/TSP).

This clonotype came up many times. This chain joins TRBV7-2 and TRBJ2-3; 8 bases match TRBD2. The CDR3 spans 16 residues. CDR1 is SGHTA and CDR2 is FQGNSA in the germline V gene. Trimming at V came to 5 bases and at J to 5 bases, leaving 12 bases not matched to a gene. CDR3 coding DNA: TGTGCCAGCAGCCTAGGGTTGCGGGGGGAAGAAGATACGCAGTATTTT. Its translation: CASSLGLRGEEDTQYF. The complete variable domain, with remaining parts taken from reference TRBV7-2 and TRBJ2-3, reads GAGVSQSPSNKVTEKGKDVELRCDPISGHTALYWYRQSLGQGLEFLIYFQGNSAPDKSGLPSDRFSAERTGGSVSTLTIQRTQQEDSAVYLCASSLGLRGEEDTQYFGPGTRLTVL.

This clonotype was detected a few times. This sequence joins TRBV20-1 and TRBJ2-3; D not resolved. The CDR3 consists of 15 residues. The V end was cut by 6 bases, the J end by 0 bases, with 16 bases between. Germline CDR1 is DFQATT and CDR2 is SNEGSKA (reference sequence). The CDR3 spells CSAPTAWESTDTQYF. CDR3 nucleotide sequence: TGCAGTGCCCCCACGGCCTGGGAAAGCACAGATACGCAGTATTTT.

Ten or more counts support this clonotype. This rearrangement joins TRBV7-9 to TRBJ2-7; tentatively, D is TRBD2 (6 bases). This CDR3 region has 14 residues. Trimming stripped 1 base from V and 5 bases from J, with 12 bases between. Germline values: CDR1 SEHNR, CDR2 FQNEAQ (reference sequence). The CDR3: CASSLGLDVNEQYF. The CDR3 DNA is TGTGCCAGCAGCTTAGGACTAGATGTAAACGAGCAGTACTTC.

This clonotype was recorded many times. This sequence joins TRBV9 and TRBJ2-1; the D is unclear. Trimming removed 5 bases from V and 0 bases from J, with 3 bases in between. The CDR3 contains 12 residues. Per germline, CDR1 SGDLS and CDR2 YYNGEE. CDR3 loop: CASRSSYNEQFF. The CDR3 bases are TGTGCCAGCAGGAGCTCCTACAATGAGCAGTTCTTC. The full variable domain, in which reference TRBV9 and TRBJ2-1 provide the parts outside the CDR3, is DSGVTQTPKHLITATGQRVTLRCSPRSGDLSVYWYQQSLDQGLQFLIQYYNGEERAKGNILERFSAQQFPDLHSELNLSSLELGDSALYFCASRSSYNEQFFGPGTRLTVL.

This clonotype was found a few times. This rearrangement joins TRBV20-1 to TRBJ2-3, with TRBD1 identical over 9 bases. Germline lookup yields CDR1 DFQATT and CDR2 SNEGSKA (reference sequence). V shed 2 bases and J 4 bases; nucleotides not matched to a gene: 4. The length of the CDR3 is 14 residues. The CDR3 region has the DNA TGCAGTGCTAGAACAGGGGGCATTTCAGATACGCAGTATTTT. The encoded protein is CSARTGGISDTQYF.

This clonotype came up many times. This chain links TRBV20-1 with TRBJ2-4; TRBD2 is a possible D gene (5 bases). The CDR3 totals 13 residues. The V end was cut by 3 bases, the J end by 7 bases, with 13 bases between. Germline CDR1 reads DFQATT; CDR2 reads SNEGSKA (reference sequence). CDR3: CSASPSFVNIQYF. CDR3 in DNA: TGCAGTGCTAGTCCTAGCTTTGTGAACATTCAGTACTTC.

The table lists this clonotype with a count of one. The junction does not match germline at one end; this may be a read error. The chain uses TRBV9 and TRBJ2-5; the match to TRBD2 covers 10 bases. CDR3 length equals 15 residues. The germline V gene has CDR1 SGDLS and CDR2 YYNGEE. CDR3: CASSVAAGGQETQNF. The CDR3 nucleotides are TGTGCCAGCAGTGTAGCAGCGGGGGGGCAAGAGACCCAGAACTTC.

This clonotype has at least ten counts. V and J are TRBV20-1 and TRBJ1-4; maybe TRBD1 (5 bases). The CDR3 runs to 14 residues. The V gene lost 3 bases and the J gene lost 0 bases, with 8 bases spanning the gap. Germline V gives CDR1 DFQATT, CDR2 SNEGSKA (reference sequence). For the CDR3, the DNA is TGCAGTGCTAGGCCGGGGCCAACTAATGAAAAACTGTTTTTT. Protein product: CSARPGPTNEKLFF.

A few counts support this clonotype. This may stem from a read error, because a much larger clone lies one nucleotide away. The V gene is TRBV5-1, the J gene TRBJ2-1; no reliable D call. Germline loops: CDR1 SGHRS, CDR2 YFSETQ. The CDR3 covers 11 residues. Trimming pared 7 bases from V and 6 bases from J, leaving 8 bases between. The CDR3 sequence is CASGGSNEQFF. As DNA, the CDR3 is TGCGCCAGCGGCGGCAGCAATGAGCAGTTCTTC. Full variable domain (remainder filled in from reference TRBV5-1 and TRBJ2-1): KAGVTQTPRYLIKTRGQQVTLSCSPISGHRSVSWYQQTPGQGLQFLFEYFSETQRNKGNFPGRFSGRQFSNSRSEMNVSTLELGDSALYLCASGGSNEQFFGPGTRLTVL.

This clonotype was counted ten times or more. The V call is TRBV12-3 or TRBV12-4, the J call TRBJ2-3, with D possibly being TRBD1 or TRBD2 (5 bases each). Trimming removed 5 bases at V and 5 bases at J, with 8 bases between. The length of the CDR3 is 12 residues. CDR3 loop: CASSRDGDTQYF. CDR3 DNA sequence: TGTGCCAGCAGTCGGGACGGAGATACGCAGTATTTT.

This clonotype was recorded many times. The genes are TRBV5-6 and TRBJ2-1, with TRBD2 matching over 7 bases. CDR1 and CDR2 from the germline V gene are SGHDT and YYEEEE. Trimming took 0 bases from V and 4 from J; bases not matched to a gene: 4. The CDR3 length is 15 residues. CDR3 nucleotide sequence: TGTGCCAGCAGCTTGGCGGGGAGGGATTACAATGAGCAGTTCTTC. It translates to CASSLAGRDYNEQFF.

This clonotype was detected ten times or more. The rearrangement links TRBV18 to TRBJ2-7; 11 positions match TRBD1. With 6 bases clipped from V and 6 bases from J, the junction kept 10 bases outside the gene matches. From germline, CDR1 is KGHSH and CDR2 LQKENI. The CDR3 totals 15 residues. CDR3 sequence reads: CASSQTGDRGAEQYF. The DNA of the CDR3 is TGTGCCAGCTCCCAAACAGGGGACAGGGGGGCCGAGCAGTACTTC.

This clonotype was seen many times. The chain links TRBV10-3 to TRBJ2-3; D remains unclear. The CDR3 has 12 amino acids. The germline CDR1 and CDR2 sequences are ENHRY and SYGVKD. Trimming shortened V by 7 bases and J by 4 bases, and 9 bases separated the two germline ends. The DNA of the CDR3 is TGTGCCATCAAAAGCGCGCCAGATACGCAGTATTTT. It encodes CAIKSAPDTQYF.

In its sample, this clonotype ranks as medium-sized. The chain links TRBV20-1 to TRBJ1-5, with TRBD1 as a possible D gene (5 bases). The germline CDR1 and CDR2 sequences are DFQATT and SNEGSKA (reference sequence). V lost 5 bases to trimming and J lost 0 bases, with 11 bases between them. The CDR3 is 14 residues long. The DNA for the CDR3 is TGCAGTGCTGAGACAGTCTATAGCAATCAGCCCCAGCATTTT. Its protein is CSAETVYSNQPQHF.

This clonotype has a count of ten or more. The V gene is TRBV5-1, the J gene TRBJ2-5; D is possibly TRBD1 or TRBD2 (6 bases each). Trimming left V 3 bases short and J 1 base short, with 13 bases between. In germline, CDR1 is SGHRS, CDR2 YFSETQ. CDR3 length: 15 amino acids. The CDR3 protein is CASSSGARPQETQYF. In DNA form, the CDR3 reads TGCGCCAGCAGCTCGGGGGCGCGACCCCAAGAGACCCAGTACTTC.

This clonotype was seen many times. The V gene is TRBV20-1, the J gene TRBJ2-4, with TRBD2 matching 14 bases. J was trimmed by 6 bases and V by 5 bases; bases with no gene match: 3. This CDR3 is 14 amino acids long. The V gene's germline CDR1 is DFQATT and CDR2 SNEGSKA (reference sequence). The CDR3: CSARLAGGRNIQYF. The CDR3 coding sequence is TGCAGTGCTCGACTAGCGGGGGGGCGAAACATTCAGTACTTC.

The rearrangement uses TRBV5-1 and TRBJ1-1; TRBD1 aligns across 7 bases. Unmatched junction bases numbered 6, after V lost 0 bases and J lost 7 bases. Germline V CDR1 and CDR2: SGHRS, YFSETQ. This CDR3 has 14 residues. CDR3 amino acids: CASSLDPGGNEAFF. As DNA, the CDR3 is TGCGCCAGCAGCTTGGACCCAGGGGGGAATGAAGCTTTCTTT. The whole variable domain, remainder taken from reference TRBV5-1 and TRBJ1-1, is KAGVTQTPRYLIKTRGQQVTLSCSPISGHRSVSWYQQTPGQGLQFLFEYFSETQRNKGNFPGRFSGRQFSNSRSEMNVSTLELGDSALYLCASSLDPGGNEAFFGQGTRLTVV.

The chain combines TRBV12-3 or TRBV12-4 with TRBJ2-2, with 8 positions matching TRBD2. The CDR3 contains 15 residues. V shed 2 bases and J 6 bases; nucleotides not matched to a gene: 5. CDR3 sequence reads: CASSLRGGLSGELFF. The CDR3 nucleotides are TGTGCCAGCAGTTTACGGGGGGGATTGTCCGGGGAGCTGTTTTTT.